The present entry profiles one TCR beta chain with its context. This entry comes from a study of blood T cell repertoires in COVID-19. On the study more broadly: The study drew acute and convalescent COVID-19 samples from the United States, Italy and Spain. PBMCs, B-cell-depleted T cells, or T cells provided the cDNA or gDNA that made up the material.

The CDR3 loop spans 15 amino acids. Germline loops: CDR1 LGHNA, CDR2 YSLEER. Trimming left V 0 bases short and J 6 bases short, with 14 bases between. TCRdb keeps only in-frame clones here, not all; method: immunoSEQ multiplex PCR. Of roughly 160,000 clones in the sample, about 88% were seen once. This chain uses TRBV4-3 with TRBJ1-2; possibly TRBD1 for D (5 bases). What was sequenced was peripheral blood. The TCR sequence derives from a man aged 35-49 years with acute or convalescent COVID-19. CDR3 sequence reads: CASSQDFTWTHGYTF. For the CDR3, the DNA is TGCGCCAGCAGCCAAGATTTCACCTGGACACATGGCTACACCTTC.